Below are 7 T cell receptor beta chains sequenced from a single sample in a study of beta chain features in type 1 diabetes. Since all of the isolated RNA was reverse transcribed, expressed TCRB transcripts were what got sequenced. Some clones are missing from TCRdb's copy, which holds only in-frame ones; the method was immunoSEQ multiplex PCR. The table records nearly 350,000 clones, roughly 8% of them present only once. Sequenced input: central memory CD4+ T cells from blood. All receptors come from a young woman in good health.

J is TRBJ2-5 and V is TRBV11-2; 16 bases match TRBD2. With V trimmed by 5 bases and J by 1 base, 4 bases remained unmatched. CDR3 size: 17 residues. The germline V gene encodes CDR1 SGHAT and CDR2 FQNNGV. CDR3 DNA: TGTGCCAGCAGCCTGGGACTAGCGGGAGGGCGCCAAGAGACCCAGTACTTC. This sequence encodes CASSLGLAGGRQETQYF.

V is TRBV7-2 and J is TRBJ2-7, with a tentative D call TRBD2 (5 bases). CDR3 size: 15 residues. From germline, CDR1 is SGHTA and CDR2 FQGNSA. Trimming cost V 5 bases and J 0 bases, with 14 bases left between them. CDR3 sequence reads: CASSPGLSLSYEQYF. DNA for the CDR3: TGTGCCAGCAGCCCAGGACTCTCGCTCTCCTACGAGCAGTACTTC.

The chain has TRBV28 and TRBJ1-2; perhaps TRBD1 as D (5 bases). The CDR3 has 15 amino acids. Germline lookup yields CDR1 MDHEN and CDR2 SYDVKM. The V and J ends lost 5 bases and 6 bases respectively, with 19 bases between them. The CDR3 nucleotides are TGTGCCAGCAGTCTTGGCTCGGGGGTTTATAATGGCTACACCTTC. Amino acid sequence: CASSLGSGVYNGYTF.

At least ten counts were recorded for this clone. The CDR3 DNA sequence: TGTGCCAGTAGTGTCCGGGACGGAAACACCATATATTTT. This encodes CASSVRDGNTIYF. The chain has TRBV19 and TRBJ1-3; maybe TRBD1 (5 bases). The CDR3 runs 13 residues. Germline CDR1 is LNHDA and CDR2 is SQIVND (reference sequence). The V gene lost 5 bases and the J gene lost 4 bases, with 9 bases spanning the gap. Variable domain in full (rest from reference TRBV19 and TRBJ1-3): DGGITQSPKYLFRKEGQNVTLSCEQNLNHDAMYWYRQDPGQGLRLIYYSQIVNDFQKGDIAEGYSVSREKKESFPLTVTSAQKNPTAFYLCASSVRDGNTIYFGEGSWLTVV.

The gene calls are TRBV15 and TRBJ2-1; TRBD1 aligns across 7 bases. Looked up from germline, CDR1 is LNHNV and CDR2 is YYDKDF (reference sequence). The CDR3 length is 15 residues. V shed 2 bases, J shed 6 bases, and the junction held 7 bases outside the gene matches. The CDR3 region is CATSRLQDRVNEQFF. The CDR3 region has the DNA TGTGCCACCAGCAGACTACAAGACAGGGTCAATGAGCAGTTCTTC.

This clone has a handful of counts. This chain joins TRBV10-1 and TRBJ1-2; 7 bases match TRBD1. V lost 4 bases and J lost 3; bases outside the gene matches: 2. The CDR3 is 13 residues long. Germline V gene data show CDR1 as WNHNN and CDR2 as SYGVQD (reference sequence). The CDR3: CASSAGTDYGYTF. CDR3 in DNA: TGCGCCAGCAGTGCCGGGACAGACTATGGCTACACCTTC.

The chain employs TRBV11-1 and TRBJ1-1, with D perhaps matching TRBD1 (5 bases). CDR3 length: 13 amino acids. Germline values: CDR1 SGHAT, CDR2 FQDESV (reference sequence). Trimming shortened V by 3 bases and J by 6 bases, and 11 bases separated the two germline ends. The CDR3 loop reads CASSLGPGAEAFF. The CDR3, as DNA: TGTGCCAGCAGCTTGGGACCTGGAGCTGAAGCTTTCTTT.